This TCR beta chain originates from a study of blood T cell repertoires in COVID-19. Study details: T cells, B-cell-depleted T cells, or PBMCs supplied cDNA or gDNA.

The CDR3 extends over 17 amino acids. Germline values: CDR1 SGHNT, CDR2 YYREEE (reference sequence). Deletions cut 3 bases from V and 4 bases from J, with 22 bases between. Sequencing used immunoSEQ multiplex PCR; TCRdb keeps in-frame clones, though not all of them. This table has under 200,000 clones, roughly 90% appearing once. This clonotype was sampled from a woman younger than 35 who had recovered from COVID-19. The sample consisted of PBMCs or T cells enriched from blood (not recorded which). J is TRBJ1-2 and V is TRBV5-4; a weak D match, TRBD1 (6 bases). The CDR3 protein is CASSSKTGHTSGYGYTF. CDR3 nucleotides: TGTGCCAGCAGCTCGAAAACAGGGCATACCTCCGGCTATGGCTACACCTTC.